A single T cell receptor (beta chain) is shown here with its context. These data are taken from a study of blood T cell repertoires in COVID-19. Study background: Spain, Italy and the United States supplied samples that represented acute and convalescent COVID-19. The cDNA or gDNA used as material had been derived from T cells, B-cell-depleted T cells, or PBMCs.

From germline, CDR1 is SQVTM and CDR2 ANQGSEA. The V end was cut by 7 bases, the J end by 4 bases, with 18 bases between. This CDR3 is 14 amino acids long. As handled by the study authors: Estimation of nucleated cell counts was performed using reference gene primer amplification. The assay was immunoSEQ multiplex PCR, and TCRdb's table has in-frame clones only and misses some. V and J calls and clone size are as listed in that table; D and trimming were resolved from the DNA. The sample consists of about 59,000 clones, over 70% of them appearing once. The chain has TRBV29-1 and TRBJ2-3; D might be TRBD2 (6 bases). The TCR originated in an older woman with acute or convalescent COVID-19. The sequenced sample consisted of peripheral blood. CDR3 bases: TGCAGCGCTGGCTTAAGTACGGGGGCAGATACGCAGTATTTT. The encoded protein is CSAGLSTGADTQYF.